The 24 T cell receptor beta chains below come from one sample, sequenced in a study of CD8+ T cells in alopecia areata. It was cDNA, reverse transcribed from extracted RNA, that served as the sequencing template. Repertoires were generated with immunoSEQ multiplex PCR, while TCRdb's copy carries only in-frame clones and drops some. The sample shows just over 150,000 clones, more than 45% of them seen only once. The specimen was CD8+ T cells sorted from blood, collected at week 0. The receptor set was obtained from a human donor with alopecia areata.

The CDR3 region is CASSLASGGATDTQYF. CDR3 bases: TGTGCCAGCAGCTTGGCCAGCGGGGGGGCCACAGATACGCAGTATTTT. The chain is built from TRBV5-6 and TRBJ2-3, with 10 nucleotides matching TRBD2. CDR1 and CDR2 (germline): SGHDT, YYEEEE. This CDR3 spans 16 amino acids. V lost 0 bases, J lost 2 bases, and 3 bases stayed unmatched.

This clone was seen a handful of times. This rearrangement joins TRBV29-1 to TRBJ1-2; TRBD1 matches at 7 bases. V trimming: 6 bases; J trimming: 8 bases; junction bases outside the gene matches: 12. The CDR3 runs to 13 residues. Looked up from germline, CDR1 is SQVTM and CDR2 is ANQGSEA. The CDR3 loop is CSVDPQGRKGYTF. The CDR3 coding sequence is TGCAGCGTCGACCCACAGGGGCGCAAAGGCTACACCTTC.

The genes are TRBV30 and TRBJ2-1; no reliable D call. From germline, CDR1 is GTSNPN and CDR2 SVGIG (reference sequence). The CDR3 runs to 13 residues. The germline V and J ends were trimmed by 1 base and 3 bases, with 7 bases remaining between them. This CDR3 reads CAWSDNRYNEQFF. The CDR3, as DNA: TGTGCCTGGAGTGACAACCGCTACAATGAGCAGTTCTTC.

The count of this clone is one. This chain connects TRBV30 to TRBJ1-1; TRBD1 might be the D (6 bases). This CDR3 is 14 amino acids long. V shed 5 bases and J shed 1 base, with 14 bases lying between them. Germline V gene lookup returns CDR1 GTSNPN and CDR2 SVGIG (reference sequence). The CDR3 DNA is TGTGCCTGGGATGGGGGCAGGGCGAACACTGAAGCTTTCTTT. Protein sequence: CAWDGGRANTEAFF.

This clone showed up just a few times. The CDR3 nucleotides read TGTGCCAGCAGTTATAATGGAGCAGATACGCAGTATTTT. Encoded protein: CASSYNGADTQYF. The chain combines TRBV6-6 with TRBJ2-3; D gene ambiguous. Deletions cut 3 bases from V and 4 bases from J, with 8 bases between. CDR3 length: 13 amino acids. Germline V CDR1 and CDR2: MNHNY, SVGAGI (reference sequence).

This clone was picked up a small number of times. The rearrangement links TRBV7-9 to TRBJ1-1; the D gene is possibly TRBD1 (6 bases). V was shortened by 10 bases and J by 5 bases, with 17 bases between the two germline ends. CDR1 SEHNR and CDR2 FQNEAQ come from the germline V gene (reference sequence). The CDR3 has 13 residues. The CDR3 here is CATDTGGVTEAFF. CDR3 in DNA: TGTGCCACTGATACGGGGGGCGTAACTGAAGCTTTCTTT.

This clone was picked up a small number of times. This sequence joins TRBV14 and TRBJ1-1, with D possibly matching TRBD1 (5 bases). V lost 4 bases and J lost 1, with 7 bases in between. Germline values: CDR1 SGHDN, CDR2 FVKESK. This CDR3 has 13 amino acids. In DNA form, the CDR3 reads TGTGCCAGCAGCCGGGGGTCGAACACTGAAGCTTTCTTT. Translated, it gives CASSRGSNTEAFF.

This sequence joins TRBV9 and TRBJ2-7; TRBD1 agrees at 9 bases. The germline V gene encodes CDR1 SGDLS and CDR2 YYNGEE. The CDR3 consists of 14 residues. Losses at the gene ends were 3 bases for V and 3 bases for J; bases not matched to a gene: 4. Written as DNA, the CDR3 is TGTGCCAGCAGCGCCGGGGACAGGGTCTACGAGCAGTACTTC. Translation gives CASSAGDRVYEQYF.

This chain uses TRBV4-1 with TRBJ2-1; 10 bases map to TRBD2. V shed 4 bases, J shed 9 bases, and the junction held 9 bases outside the gene matches. Germline V lookup: CDR1 MGHRA, CDR2 YSYEKL. This CDR3 is 15 amino acids long. CDR3 protein: CASSRVAGGRGEQFF. In DNA, the CDR3 is TGCGCCAGCAGCCGGGTAGCGGGGGGCCGGGGTGAGCAGTTCTTC.

This chain links TRBV4-2 with TRBJ2-5; D is unclear. V lost 1 base to trimming and J lost 5 bases, with 8 bases between them. Germline CDR1 is LGHNA and CDR2 is YNFKEQ. The CDR3 loop spans 13 amino acids. The CDR3 DNA sequence: TGTGCCAGCAGCCAAGGTGTTGATGAGACCCAGTACTTC. Translated, it gives CASSQGVDETQYF.

The chain joins TRBV5-6 to TRBJ1-2, with D maybe TRBD1 (5 bases). This CDR3 comprises 15 residues. The germline V gene encodes CDR1 SGHDT and CDR2 YYEEEE. The V gene lost 4 bases and the J gene lost 1 base, with 14 bases spanning the gap. The CDR3 loop is CASSHTSTDNYGYTF. CDR3 nucleotides: TGTGCCAGCAGCCACACGTCGACAGATAACTATGGCTACACCTTC.

The V and J genes are TRBV27 and TRBJ2-5; 8 positions match TRBD1. Trimming at V came to 3 bases and at J to 5 bases, leaving 8 bases not matched to a gene. Germline CDR1 reads MNHEY; CDR2 reads SMNVEV (reference sequence). The CDR3 extends over 15 amino acids. The CDR3 is CASSFTTGDWETQYF. The CDR3 coding sequence is TGTGCCAGCAGTTTCACGACAGGGGATTGGGAGACCCAGTACTTC.

V and J are TRBV15 and TRBJ1-4; D is ambiguous. Germline values: CDR1 LNHNV, CDR2 YYDKDF (reference sequence). Trimming took off 1 base at V and 4 bases at J, with 7 bases between the two ends. There are 14 residues in the CDR3. CDR3 residues: CATSRVRDNEKLFF. Here the CDR3 DNA reads TGTGCCACCAGCAGAGTTCGCGATAATGAAAAACTGTTTTTT.

This clone has only a few counts. Written as DNA, the CDR3 is TGCAGCGTTTTTACAGGGACCTACGAGCAGTACTTC. This translates into CSVFTGTYEQYF. The rearrangement links TRBV29-1 to TRBJ2-7; a possible D gene is TRBD1 (6 bases). The germline CDR1 and CDR2 sequences are SQVTM and ANQGSEA. V lost 5 bases and J 2 bases, leaving 10 bases between the germline ends. CDR3 size: 12 residues.

The gene calls are TRBV2 and TRBJ1-2; D not resolved. CDR1 SNHLY and CDR2 FYNNEI come from the germline V gene. V was cut by 10 bases and J by 5 bases, with 11 bases left in between. The CDR3 runs 11 residues. The CDR3 DNA is TGTGCCACCCAAACGAGTTATGGCTACACCTTC. This translates into CATQTSYGYTF.

V gene TRBV28 combines with J gene TRBJ1-5; D remains ambiguous. Trimming shortened V by 5 bases and J by 5 bases, and 13 bases separated the two germline ends. The CDR3 is made up of 14 amino acids. Looked up from germline, CDR1 is MDHEN and CDR2 is SYDVKM. CDR3 loop: CASSLGSDYQPQHF. CDR3 nucleotides: TGTGCCAGCAGTCTCGGTTCAGATTATCAGCCCCAGCATTTT. Full variable domain (missing parts from reference TRBV28 and TRBJ1-5): DVKVTQSSRYLVKRTGEKVFLECVQDMDHENMFWYRQDPGLGLRLIYFSYDVKMKEKGDIPEGYSVSREKKERFSLILESASTNQTSMYLCASSLGSDYQPQHFGDGTRLSIL.

Only a few counts were recorded for this clone. This sequence joins TRBV15 and TRBJ2-3, with TRBD2 matching 9 bases. From germline, CDR1 is LNHNV and CDR2 YYDKDF (reference sequence). V trimming: 1 base; J trimming: 1 base; junction bases outside the gene matches: 6. This CDR3 spans 17 amino acids. CDR3 sequence: CATSRARVAGGTDTQYF. CDR3 coding DNA: TGTGCCACCAGCAGAGCTCGTGTAGCGGGGGGCACAGATACGCAGTATTTT.

V is TRBV7-3 and J is TRBJ2-3, with 9 nucleotides matching TRBD2. Per the germline V gene, CDR1 is SGHTA and CDR2 is FQGTGA. The CDR3 runs to 15 residues. Trimming took 5 bases from V and 2 from J; bases not matched to a gene: 5. Written as DNA, the CDR3 is TGTGCCAGCAGCCTTAGCGGGGGCCTCACAGATACGCAGTATTTT. Encoded protein: CASSLSGGLTDTQYF.

This clone was counted only a few times. The genes are TRBV30 and TRBJ2-7, with D perhaps being TRBD1 or TRBD2 (5 bases each). This CDR3 region has 11 residues. CDR1 and CDR2 from the germline V gene are GTSNPN and SVGIG (reference sequence). The V gene lost 1 base and the J gene lost 9 bases, with 10 bases spanning the gap. The CDR3 spells CAWSGGDRQYF. The DNA for the CDR3 is TGTGCCTGGAGTGGAGGGGATAGGCAGTACTTC.

The chain employs TRBV7-2 and TRBJ2-7; unclear D gene. CDR3 length: 15 residues. V lost 1 base, J lost 3 bases, and 13 bases lay in between. Looked up from germline, CDR1 is SGHTA and CDR2 is FQGNSA. The CDR3 reads CASSLGVASIYEQYF. DNA of the CDR3: TGTGCCAGCAGCTTAGGGGTGGCTAGTATCTACGAGCAGTACTTC.

V usage is TRBV7-9 and J usage is TRBJ2-2, with TRBD1 as a possible D gene (6 bases). Germline lookup yields CDR1 SEHNR and CDR2 FQNEAQ (reference sequence). The CDR3 length is 14 residues. V was pared by 8 bases and J by 0 bases, with 10 bases between. The CDR3 DNA follows: TGTGCCAGCTGCCCAGGGGCGAACACCGGGGAGCTGTTTTTT. This translates into CASCPGANTGELFF.

On this clone: At the DNA level, this CDR3 is encoded by other sequences in the same sample as well. The chain uses TRBV9 and TRBJ2-3, with D maybe TRBD2 (5 bases). In germline, CDR1 is SGDLS, CDR2 YYNGEE. With 0 bases removed from V and 6 bases from J, the gap between germline ends came to 11 bases. The CDR3 runs 14 residues. The CDR3 bases are TGTGCCAGCAGCGTAGGTCGGGGATCGGATACGCAGTATTTT. Amino acids: CASSVGRGSDTQYF.

The rearrangement joins TRBV25-1 to TRBJ2-7; D is uncertain. V was pared by 4 bases and J by 6 bases, with 7 bases between. CDR3 size: 11 residues. Germline lookup yields CDR1 MGHDK and CDR2 SYGVNS. The CDR3 spells CASSGSVEQYF. The CDR3 nucleotides read TGTGCCAGCAGTGGCTCAGTCGAGCAGTACTTC.

The table lists this clone with a few counts. The rearrangement links TRBV10-3 to TRBJ1-6, with a possible D match to TRBD1 (6 bases). Germline lookup yields CDR1 ENHRY and CDR2 SYGVKD. The CDR3 length is 14 residues. V was pared by 3 bases and J by 8 bases, with 11 bases between. The CDR3 region is CAISDRGQYSPLHF. The DNA for the CDR3 is TGTGCCATCAGTGACAGAGGACAGTATTCACCCCTCCACTTT.